This entry describes one T cell receptor (beta chain). This specimen belongs to a study of shared clonotypes between healthy human individuals. The naive CD8 population came from CD45RO-negative cells selected for CCR7, without terminally differentiated effector memory CD45RA+ cells. Donors comprised only Caucasian adults living in Nashville, Tennessee. V lost 0 bases and J lost 3, with 11 bases in between. Germline CDR1 is SEHNR and CDR2 is FQNEAQ (reference sequence). There are 15 residues in the CDR3. Clones were sequenced by immunoSEQ multiplex PCR, and TCRdb holds only the in-frame ones, with some missing. The data contain more than 2 million clones, about 94% of them singletons.

The TCR originated in a young man in good health. Some clones in this sample may be carry-over from other donors' samples. Material for sequencing was naive CD8+ T cells from PBMCs. This rearrangement joins TRBV7-9 to TRBJ1-2, with no clear D. This CDR3 reads CASSLAAADHYGYTF. The CDR3 DNA reads TGTGCCAGCAGCTTAGCGGCGGCAGACCACTATGGCTACACCTTC.